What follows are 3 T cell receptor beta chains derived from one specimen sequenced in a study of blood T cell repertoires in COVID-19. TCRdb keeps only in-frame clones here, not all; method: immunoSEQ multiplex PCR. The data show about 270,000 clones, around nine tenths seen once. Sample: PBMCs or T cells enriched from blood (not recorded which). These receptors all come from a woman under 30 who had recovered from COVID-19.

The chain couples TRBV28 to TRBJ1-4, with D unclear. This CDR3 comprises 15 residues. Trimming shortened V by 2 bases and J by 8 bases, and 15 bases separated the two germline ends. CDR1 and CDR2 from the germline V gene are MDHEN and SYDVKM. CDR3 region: CASSLVRGTGEKLFF. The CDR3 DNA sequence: TGTGCCAGCAGTTTAGTGCGAGGCACTGGGGAAAAACTGTTTTTT.

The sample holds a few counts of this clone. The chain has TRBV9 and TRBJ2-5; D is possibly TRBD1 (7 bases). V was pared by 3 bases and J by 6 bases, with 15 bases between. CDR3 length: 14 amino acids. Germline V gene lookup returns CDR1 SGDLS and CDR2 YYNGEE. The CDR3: CASSAHRGGKTQYF. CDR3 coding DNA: TGTGCCAGCAGCGCCCACAGGGGAGGAAAGACCCAGTACTTC.

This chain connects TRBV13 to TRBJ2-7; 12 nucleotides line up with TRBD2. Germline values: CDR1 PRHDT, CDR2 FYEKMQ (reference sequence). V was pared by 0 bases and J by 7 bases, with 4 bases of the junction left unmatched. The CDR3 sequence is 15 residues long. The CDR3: CASSLGPGTSGEQYF. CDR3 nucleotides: TGTGCCAGCAGCTTAGGCCCCGGGACTAGCGGGGAGCAGTACTTC. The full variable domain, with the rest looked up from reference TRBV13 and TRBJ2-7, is AAGVIQSPRHLIKEKRETATLKCYPIPRHDTVYWYQQGPGQDPQFLISFYEKMQSDKGSIPDRFSAQQFSDYHSELNMSSLELGDSALYFCASSLGPGTSGEQYFGPGTRLTVT.